The present T cell receptor beta chain was sequenced within a study of beta chain features in type 1 diabetes. The study, taken as a whole, reports: VDJ junctions in type 1 diabetes patients carried more deletions and fewer insertions. Possible PCR preference for shorter templates applied equally to patients and controls.

Expressed TCRB transcripts were sequenced, since all the RNA that had been isolated was reverse transcribed. The table came from immunoSEQ multiplex PCR; TCRdb's copy has only in-frame clones and leaves some out. The data contain hundreds of thousands of clones, over 25% of them singletons. V was trimmed by 5 bases and J by 0 bases, leaving 10 bases between them. The length of the CDR3 is 14 residues. Germline V CDR1 and CDR2: MNHNY, SVGAGI (reference sequence). This clone was counted only a few times. The antigen is unknown. The V gene is TRBV6-6, the J gene TRBJ1-1, with unresolved D. The sequenced material came from naive CD4+ T cells from blood. The receptor's source is a man aged 18 to 30 in good health. CDR3 sequence reads: CASSAHQMNTEAFF. The DNA for the CDR3 is TGTGCCAGCAGTGCCCATCAGATGAACACTGAAGCTTTCTTT.